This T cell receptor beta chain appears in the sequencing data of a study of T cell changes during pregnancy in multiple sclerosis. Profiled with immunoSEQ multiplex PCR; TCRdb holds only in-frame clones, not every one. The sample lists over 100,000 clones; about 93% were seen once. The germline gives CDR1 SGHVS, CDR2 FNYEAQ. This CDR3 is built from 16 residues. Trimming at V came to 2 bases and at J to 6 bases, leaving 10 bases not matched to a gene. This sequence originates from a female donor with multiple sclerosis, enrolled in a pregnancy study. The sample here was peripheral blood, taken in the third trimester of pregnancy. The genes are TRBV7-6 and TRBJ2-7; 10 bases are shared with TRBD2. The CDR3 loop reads CASSLRASGSGSEQYF. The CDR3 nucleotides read TGTGCCAGCAGCTTAAGGGCTAGCGGGAGTGGGAGCGAGCAGTACTTC.